This T cell receptor (beta chain) was found in a study of blood T cell repertoires in COVID-19 (TCRdb year 2020). Looking at the study overall: Samples from collaborators originated in the United States, Italy and Spain and spanned both the acute and convalescent phases of COVID-19. Subjects who had been exposed to COVID-19, were actively infected with it, or had recovered from it provided the deeply sampled blood TCRbeta repertoires that made up the dataset. Where HLA class I and class II types were available, the types were taken from metadata supplied by the sample provider, not from assay-based typing. The repertoires were made available in a free public database intended to serve as a resource for research on the immune response to SARS-CoV-2. The prospective study material was composed of cDNA or gDNA derived from T cells, B-cell-depleted T cells, or PBMCs. Samples came from the ongoing ImmuneRACE study (first 160 participants) plus 1,254 subjects from 6 global collaborators. The sample metadata nearly always contained a de-identified subject ID, COVID-19 status, age in years and sex. What the study reported, not specific to this receptor: The quantity of clinical and demographic metadata differed by source and by participant and was supplied without curation.

Collaborating institutions collected whole blood in K2EDTA tubes following their own protocols. For TCRbeta analysis, collaborators shipped samples in one of three forms: frozen whole blood, isolated PBMCs, or DNA extracted from either of those sample types. The immunoSEQ Assay, a bias-controlled multiplex PCR, was used to amplify TCRbeta CDR3 regions from genomic DNA. As for how the authors treated the data: Within the assay, amplification of reference gene primers was used to estimate how many nucleated cells each sample contained. To quantify the absolute abundance of each unique TCRbeta CDR3 rearrangement, sequence reads were collapsed and filtered. For each sample, productive Simpson clonality was calculated by taking the square root of Simpson's diversity index across productive rearrangements. TCRdb provides this immuneACCESS table in a form limited to in-frame rearrangements. Some clones are lacking; in checked studies, under half of them reflect an unresolved V gene, and why the rest are absent is not known. D and trimming come from the DNA, and the V and J calls and clone size come from that table. This sample lists about 190,000 clones; roughly 80% were detected once. The ten largest account for approximately 6.9% of the sample.

Trimming accounts for 8 bases at V and 1 base at J, while the number of junction bases matched to no gene is 6. The germline V gene encodes CDR1 LGHDT and CDR2 YNNKEL (reference sequence). The CDR3 covers 15 residues, taking in both the cysteine and the phenylalanine. CDR3 DNA is the only sequence kept; it has 45 bases, read in frame from the first base. Concerning this clone: Its antigen is not yet known. One base away there is no much larger clone; base qualities are not given.

The chain is assembled from TRBV3-1 (or the pseudogene TRBV3-2) and TRBJ1-3, with 9 bases aligning to TRBD1. The TCR comes from a man aged 55-75 years with acute or convalescent COVID-19. The sample comprised peripheral blood. The nucleotides are TGTGCCAGCGGACTACAGGGGGCGTCTGGAAACACCATATATTTT. It is translated as CASGLQGASGNTIYF.